Sequencing of this TCR beta chain was carried out in a study of blood T cell repertoires in COVID-19. Study information: Acute and convalescent COVID-19 specimens originated in the United States, Italy and Spain.

Authors' data handling: Reference gene primer amplification gave estimated nucleated cell counts. Assay used: immunoSEQ multiplex PCR; TCRdb lists only in-frame clones, some missing. V, J and clone size derive from that table, while D and trimming were established from the DNA sequence. This table has about 210,000 clones, around 80% appearing once. The receptor was derived from a human donor in a cohort sampled during active COVID-19. The sequenced material came from peripheral blood.

The CDR3 DNA reads TGTGCCTGGAGTGTCGGCGGGCGCGGGGCGGTGGTTCTGGATGGCTACACCTTC. Residues: CAWSVGGRGAVVLDGYTF. V is TRBV30 and J is TRBJ1-2, with D tentatively TRBD1 (5 bases). This CDR3 spans 18 amino acids. V dropped 0 bases and J dropped 6 bases, with 26 bases sitting between them. The germline CDR1 and CDR2 sequences are GTSNPN and SVGIG (reference sequence).